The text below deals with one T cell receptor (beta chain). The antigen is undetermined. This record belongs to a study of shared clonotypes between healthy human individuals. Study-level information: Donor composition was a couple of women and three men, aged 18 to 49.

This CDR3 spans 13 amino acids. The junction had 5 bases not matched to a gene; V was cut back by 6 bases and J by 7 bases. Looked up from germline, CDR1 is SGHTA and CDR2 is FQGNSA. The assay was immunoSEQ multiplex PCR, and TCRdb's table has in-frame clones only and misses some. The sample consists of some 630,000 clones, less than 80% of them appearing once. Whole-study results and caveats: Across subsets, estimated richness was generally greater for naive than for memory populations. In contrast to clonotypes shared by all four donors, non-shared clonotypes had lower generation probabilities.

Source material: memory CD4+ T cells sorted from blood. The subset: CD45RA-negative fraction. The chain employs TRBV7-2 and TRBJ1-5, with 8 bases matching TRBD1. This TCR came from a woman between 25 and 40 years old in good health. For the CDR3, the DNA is TGTGCCAGCAGTACTACAGGGGGGCAGCCCCAGCATTTT. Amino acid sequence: CASSTTGGQPQHF.